The 2 T cell receptor beta chains below come from one sample, sequenced in a study of cytomegalovirus exposure and HLA in healthy donors. A multiplex PCR was run with 60 Vbeta primers and 13 Jbeta primers. The method was immunoSEQ multiplex PCR; TCRdb's version includes in-frame clones alone and lacks a portion of them. The sample yields about 160,000 clones, 70% to 80% seen once. Sample: PBMCs. The receptor source for this set is a man between 60 and 70 years old in good health and CMV-seronegative.

The chain employs TRBV7-9 and TRBJ2-1; D perhaps matches TRBD2 (5 bases). Germline-derived CDR1 and CDR2 are SEHNR and FQNEAQ (reference sequence). V lost 7 bases and J 4 bases, leaving 14 bases between the germline ends. The CDR3 runs 14 residues. This chain's CDR3 is CASTLEGTYNEQFF. The CDR3, as DNA: TGTGCCAGCACGCTAGAGGGAACTTACAATGAGCAGTTCTTC.

This clone was observed a handful of times. The V gene is TRBV18, the J gene TRBJ2-1; D not resolved. Germline V gene lookup returns CDR1 KGHSH and CDR2 LQKENI. Trimming removed 6 bases from V and 5 bases from J, with 5 bases in between. The CDR3 totals 11 residues. DNA of the CDR3: TGTGCCAGCTCCCCCGACAATGAGCAGTTCTTC. Translation gives CASSPDNEQFF.